The next 21 T cell receptor beta chains were all read from a single sample in a study of vaccination and CD4 T cells after COVID-19 (dated by TCRdb to 2021 to 2024). These receptors are not linked to any known antigen. What this sample's treatment or condition label stands for: approximately 9-day PBMC culture with coronavirus spike peptide pools or control peptides (ViraFEST assay). CD4+ T cells from unexposed donors were collected before the COVID-19 pandemic (2011-2018). The library was prepared using PCR. Sequencing was performed on an Illumina iSeq 100. TCR sequencing of DNA from cultured CD4+ T cells used the Oncomine TCR Beta short-read assay at the Johns Hopkins FTIC core. The QIAamp micro DNA kit was used to extract genomic DNA from the cultured CD4+ T cells. TCRdb trimmed the raw reads at Q25, called clones with MiXCR and kept productive beta chains. Entries are consolidated by CDR3 protein sequence, retaining the most common genes and DNA. For this sample there are roughly 10,000 distinct CDR3 sequences; less than 55% appear just once. The ten largest clonotypes hold roughly 12% of the sample.

Source material: CD4+ T cells from blood, cultured in vitro. Source of these receptors: a human donor in good health.

The rearrangement links TRBV20-1 to TRBJ2-7; 11 positions agree with TRBD2. The CDR3 runs 20 residues. The germline V gene encodes CDR1 DFQATT and CDR2 SNEGSKA (reference sequence). V trimming: 3 bases; J trimming: 1 base; junction bases outside the gene matches: 20. The CDR3 DNA is TGCAGTGCTAGTGCCCCCAGGGGACACACTAGCGGGAGTCTTTCCTACGAGCAGTACTTC. It codes for CSASAPRGHTSGSLSYEQYF.

Comments on this clonotype: Just one base apart from a much larger clone, this may be a read error. The V gene is TRBV6-5, the J gene TRBJ1-6; D unresolved. The CDR3 has 14 residues. The germline V gene has CDR1 MNHEY and CDR2 SVGAGI. CDR3 residues: CASSYWVSNSSLHF. The CDR3 DNA follows: TGTGCCAGCAGTTACTGGGTCTCAAATTCATCCCTCCACTTT.

The chain links TRBV20-1 to TRBJ1-2, with D perhaps matching TRBD1 (6 bases). Looked up from germline, CDR1 is DFQATT and CDR2 is SNEGSKA (reference sequence). The CDR3 is made up of 13 amino acids. With 3 bases removed from V and 4 bases from J, the gap between germline ends came to 12 bases. This CDR3 reads CSASHIGGYGYTF. The CDR3 DNA reads as TGCAGTGCTAGTCATATAGGGGGCTATGGCTACACCTTC.

The chain is built from TRBV6-1 and TRBJ2-7, with D possibly TRBD1 on 5 matching bases. V was cut by 5 bases and J by 3 bases, with 11 bases left in between. The CDR3 runs 13 residues. Germline V gene data show CDR1 as MNHNS and CDR2 as SASEGT. The CDR3 loop is CASSSKGHYEQYF. DNA for the CDR3: TGTGCCAGCAGTAGTAAAGGACACTACGAGCAGTACTTC.

This clonotype was seen a handful of times. The V call is TRBV7-6, the J call TRBJ2-5, with 7 bases matching TRBD1. The CDR3 spans 14 residues. Losses at the gene ends were 7 bases for V and 0 bases for J; bases not matched to a gene: 5. CDR1 and CDR2 from the germline V gene are SGHVS and FNYEAQ. The CDR3 here is CASTPGGNQETQYF. Here the CDR3 DNA reads TGTGCCAGCACCCCAGGGGGTAACCAAGAGACCCAGTACTTC. Filled out from reference TRBV7-6 and TRBJ2-5, the complete variable domain reads GAGVSQSPRYKVTKRGQDVALRCDPISGHVSLYWYRQALGQGPEFLTYFNYEAQQDKSGLPNDRFSAERPEGSISTLTIQRTEQRDSAMYRCASTPGGNQETQYFGPGTRLLVL.

In its sample, this clonotype was seen a few times. This chain joins TRBV7-9 and TRBJ2-7; either TRBD1 or TRBD2 may supply D (5 bases each). CDR1 and CDR2 (germline): SEHNR, FQNEAQ (reference sequence). The V end was cut by 5 bases, the J end by 6 bases, with 20 bases between. The CDR3 is 15 residues long. The CDR3 DNA reads as TGTGCCAGCAGCACAGCAATAAGGGGAGAAGGCGAGCAGTACTTC. Its protein product is CASSTAIRGEGEQYF.

In this sample, this clonotype turned up a few times. This chain links TRBV6-1 with TRBJ1-5; D is undetermined. The ends were cut back, 6 bases at V and 2 bases at J, with 14 bases in the middle. This CDR3 region has 15 residues. The germline gives CDR1 MNHNS, CDR2 SASEGT. CDR3 in DNA: TGTGCCAGCAGCCCCGGAACCGGGGGCAATCAGCCCCAGCATTTT. Translated: CASSPGTGGNQPQHF.

J is TRBJ2-7 and V is TRBV28; D ambiguous. V gave up 7 bases and J gave up 0 bases, with 10 bases separating them. The CDR3 consists of 13 residues. In germline, CDR1 is MDHEN, CDR2 SYDVKM. CDR3 DNA sequence: TGTGCCAGCACCTTCGGCAGCTCCTACGAGCAGTACTTC. Its translation: CASTFGSSYEQYF. Variable domain in full (rest from reference TRBV28 and TRBJ2-7): DVKVTQSSRYLVKRTGEKVFLECVQDMDHENMFWYRQDPGLGLRLIYFSYDVKMKEKGDIPEGYSVSREKKERFSLILESASTNQTSMYLCASTFGSSYEQYFGPGTRLTVT.

The rearrangement links TRBV10-2 to TRBJ2-5; D is possibly TRBD2 (5 bases). V lost 4 bases to trimming and J lost 1 base, with 13 bases between them. There are 15 residues in the CDR3. The germline gives CDR1 WSHSY, CDR2 SAAADI. CDR3 DNA: TGCGCCAGCAGTGTATATGGGAGCGGCCAAGAGACCCAGTACTTC. Amino acid sequence: CASSVYGSGQETQYF.

This clonotype was recorded only once. The rearrangement joins TRBV10-3 to TRBJ1-3, with TRBD1 matching over 7 bases. The CDR3 sequence is 16 residues long. CDR1 is ENHRY, CDR2 SYGVKD, per germline. CDR3: CATSGQQVPSGNTIYF. CDR3 DNA: TGTGCTACCTCGGGACAGCAGGTCCCCTCTGGAAACACCATATATTTT.

The V call is TRBV27, the J call TRBJ2-2; possible D gene TRBD1, 5 bases. Germline CDR1 reads MNHEY; CDR2 reads SMNVEV (reference sequence). Trimming took 3 bases from V and 0 from J, leaving 14 bases between them. The length of the CDR3 is 17 residues. CDR3 sequence: CASSFGAAFANTGELFF. CDR3 DNA sequence: TGTGCCAGCAGTTTTGGGGCAGCTTTTGCGAACACCGGGGAGCTGTTTTTT.

By its share, this clonotype is medium-sized. V gene TRBV24-1 combines with J gene TRBJ2-7; D is tentatively TRBD1 or TRBD2 (5 bases each). The CDR3 is made up of 14 amino acids. Germline CDR1 and CDR2: KGHDR and SFDVKD. V was pared by 3 bases and J by 2 bases, with 10 bases between. CDR3: CATSDPQGAYEQYF. In DNA form, the CDR3 reads TGTGCCACCAGTGATCCGCAGGGAGCCTACGAGCAGTACTTC.

The V gene is TRBV15, the J gene TRBJ1-5; 7 bases agree with TRBD1. The V segment lost 8 bases and the J segment 3 bases; nucleotides outside the gene matches: 7. Looked up from germline, CDR1 is LNHNV and CDR2 is YYDKDF (reference sequence). This CDR3 is built from 14 residues. The CDR3 nucleotides are TGTGCCACCGCTGGGGGACAGATCAATCAGCCCCAGCATTTT. Translating gives CATAGGQINQPQHF.

The V and J genes are TRBV5-1 and TRBJ1-1, with 7 bases aligning to TRBD1. This CDR3 region has 14 residues. V lost 4 bases to trimming and J lost 3 bases; unmatched junction nucleotides: 6. Germline V CDR1 and CDR2: SGHRS, YFSETQ. CDR3 sequence reads: CASSVQGGDTEAFF. CDR3 sequence (DNA): TGCGCCAGCAGCGTTCAGGGGGGCGACACTGAAGCTTTCTTT.

This clonotype was observed a handful of times. V gene TRBV9 combines with J gene TRBJ1-6; D possibly corresponds to TRBD1 (5 bases). This CDR3 spans 14 amino acids. Trimming shortened V by 2 bases and J by 5 bases, and 8 bases separated the two germline ends. Per the germline V gene, CDR1 is SGDLS and CDR2 is YYNGEE. In nucleotides, the CDR3 is TGTGCCAGCAGCGTGATAGGGGATAATTCACCCCTCCACTTT. Protein sequence: CASSVIGDNSPLHF. The full variable domain, in which reference TRBV9 and TRBJ1-6 provide the parts outside the CDR3, is DSGVTQTPKHLITATGQRVTLRCSPRSGDLSVYWYQQSLDQGLQFLIQYYNGEERAKGNILERFSAQQFPDLHSELNLSSLELGDSALYFCASSVIGDNSPLHFGNGTRLTVT.

This rearrangement joins TRBV28 to TRBJ2-6; perhaps D is TRBD1 or TRBD2 (5 bases each). The CDR3 sequence is 16 residues long. Germline V gene lookup returns CDR1 MDHEN and CDR2 SYDVKM. V lost 6 bases and J 1 base, leaving 13 bases between the germline ends. The chain's CDR3 is CASSTGTVSGANVLTF. DNA of the CDR3: TGTGCCAGCAGCACTGGGACCGTATCTGGGGCCAACGTCCTGACTTTC.

This chain uses TRBV7-2 with TRBJ2-2, with D possibly TRBD1 on 6 matching bases. The CDR3 extends over 14 amino acids. The germline CDR1 and CDR2 sequences are SGHTA and FQGNSA. The V and J ends lost 6 bases and 5 bases respectively, with 13 bases between them. The CDR3 sequence is CASRLDRRTGELFF. DNA for the CDR3: TGTGCCAGCAGACTCGACAGGAGAACCGGGGAGCTGTTTTTT.

The chain joins TRBV7-9 to TRBJ2-3; possibly TRBD2 for D (5 bases). Germline V gives CDR1 SEHNR, CDR2 FQNEAQ (reference sequence). The V end lost 5 bases, the J end lost 2 bases, and 14 bases lay between the germline ends. This CDR3 contains 15 residues. CDR3 in DNA: TGTGCCAGCAGCCGAGGGAAGGGATTCACAGATACGCAGTATTTT. This translates into CASSRGKGFTDTQYF.

This sequence joins TRBV29-1 and TRBJ1-1; D not resolved. Between the trimmed V and J ends, which lost 0 bases and 2 bases, there was a span of 7 bases. Germline V gives CDR1 SQVTM, CDR2 ANQGSEA. This CDR3 has 13 residues. The CDR3, as DNA: TGCAGCGTTGAAGATCAACAAAACACTGAAGCTTTCTTT. It codes for CSVEDQQNTEAFF. Drawing the rest from reference TRBV29-1 and TRBJ1-1, the complete variable domain is SAVISQKPSRDICQRGTSLTIQCQVDSQVTMMFWYRQQPGQSLTLIATANQGSEATYESGFVIDKFPISRPNLTFSTLTVSNMSPEDSSIYLCSVEDQQNTEAFFGQGTRLTVV.

Points on this clonotype: The junction shows a germline mismatch at one end, possibly a read error. The chain links TRBV7-7 to TRBJ2-5; possible D gene TRBD2, 6 bases. The germline V gene encodes CDR1 SSHAT and CDR2 FNYEAQ (reference sequence). The CDR3 covers 15 residues. The CDR3 sequence: CASSPTVGGRETQYF. CDR3 in DNA: TGTGCTAGCAGCCCAACAGTGGGGGGACGAGAGACCCAGTACTTC.

The CDR3 sequence is CASSVFSGPNEQFF. CDR3 bases: TGTGCCAGCAGCGTCTTTAGCGGACCCAATGAGCAGTTCTTC. This chain links TRBV7-3 with TRBJ2-1, with D tentatively TRBD2 (6 bases). This CDR3 has 14 amino acids. Per germline, CDR1 SGHTA and CDR2 FQGTGA. Trimming removed 5 bases at V and 6 bases at J, with 14 bases between. The complete variable domain, with remaining parts taken from reference TRBV7-3 and TRBJ2-1, reads GAGVSQTPSNKVTEKGKYVELRCDPISGHTALYWYRQSLGQGPEFLIYFQGTGAADDSGLPNDRFFAVRPEGSVSTLKIQRTERGDSAVYLCASSVFSGPNEQFFGPGTRLTVL.